One T cell receptor (beta chain) is described in this entry. TCRdb keeps only in-frame clones here, not all; method: immunoSEQ multiplex PCR. The sample holds some 200,000 clones, 65% to 85% seen once. The data were obtained in a study of blood T cell repertoires in COVID-19. For the study at large: The analysed material was cDNA or gDNA that came from T cells, B-cell-depleted T cells, or PBMCs.

The germline gives CDR1 SGHTS, CDR2 YDEGEE. With V trimmed by 1 base and J by 7 bases, 9 bases remained unmatched. CDR3 length equals 16 residues. The chain combines TRBV5-8 with TRBJ2-1; 9 bases align to TRBD2. The clonotype was recovered from a woman aged 60-75 years with acute or convalescent COVID-19. The specimen sequenced was peripheral blood. The CDR3 sequence: CASSLRAGGVLNEQFF. The CDR3 DNA follows: TGTGCCAGCAGCTTGCGGGCGGGGGGGGTTTTAAATGAGCAGTTCTTC.